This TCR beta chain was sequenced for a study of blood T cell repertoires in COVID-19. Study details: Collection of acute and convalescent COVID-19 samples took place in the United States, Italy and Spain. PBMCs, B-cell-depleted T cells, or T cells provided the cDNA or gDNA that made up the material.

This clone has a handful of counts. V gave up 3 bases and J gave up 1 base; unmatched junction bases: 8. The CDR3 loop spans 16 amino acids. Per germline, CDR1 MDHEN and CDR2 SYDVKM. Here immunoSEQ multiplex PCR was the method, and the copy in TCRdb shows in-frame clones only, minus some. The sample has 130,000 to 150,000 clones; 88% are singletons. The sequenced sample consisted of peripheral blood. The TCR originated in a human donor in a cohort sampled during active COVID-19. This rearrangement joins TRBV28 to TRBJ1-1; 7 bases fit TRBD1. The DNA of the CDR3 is TGTGCCAGCAGTTTGTATGCGGGACAGCCGAACACTGAAGCTTTCTTT. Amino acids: CASSLYAGQPNTEAFF.